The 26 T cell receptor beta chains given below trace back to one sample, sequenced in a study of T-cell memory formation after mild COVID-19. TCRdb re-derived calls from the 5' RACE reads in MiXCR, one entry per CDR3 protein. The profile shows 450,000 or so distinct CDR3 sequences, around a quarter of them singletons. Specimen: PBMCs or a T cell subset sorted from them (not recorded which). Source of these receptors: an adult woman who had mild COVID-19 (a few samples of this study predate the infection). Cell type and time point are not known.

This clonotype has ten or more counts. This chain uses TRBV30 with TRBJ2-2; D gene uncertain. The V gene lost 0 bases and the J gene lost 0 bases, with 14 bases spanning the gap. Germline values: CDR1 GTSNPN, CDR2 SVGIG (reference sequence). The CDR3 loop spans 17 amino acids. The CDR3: CAWSVFGGGANTGELFF. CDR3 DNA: TGTGCCTGGAGTGTTTTTGGCGGCGGAGCGAACACCGGGGAGCTGTTTTTT.

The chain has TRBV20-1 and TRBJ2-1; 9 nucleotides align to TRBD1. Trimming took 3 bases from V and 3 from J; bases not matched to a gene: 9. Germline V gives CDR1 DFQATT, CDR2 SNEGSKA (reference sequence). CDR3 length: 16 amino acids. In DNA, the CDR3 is TGCAGTGCTAGGAGCTCTTTGGGACAGGGCTACAATGAGCAGTTCTTC. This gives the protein CSARSSLGQGYNEQFF.

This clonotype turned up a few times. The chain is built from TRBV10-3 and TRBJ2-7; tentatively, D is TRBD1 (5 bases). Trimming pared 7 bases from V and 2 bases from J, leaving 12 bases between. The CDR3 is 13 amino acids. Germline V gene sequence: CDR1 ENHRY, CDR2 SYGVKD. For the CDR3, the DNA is TGTGCCATCAAGTCAGGGCAAGCCTACGAGCAGTACTTC. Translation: CAIKSGQAYEQYF.

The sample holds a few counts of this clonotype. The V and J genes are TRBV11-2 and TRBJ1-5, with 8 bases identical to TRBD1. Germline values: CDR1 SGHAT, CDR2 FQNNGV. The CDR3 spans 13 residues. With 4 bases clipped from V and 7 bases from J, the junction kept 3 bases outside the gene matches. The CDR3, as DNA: TGTGCCAGCAGCTCGACAGGGGAACAGCCCCAGCATTTT. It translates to CASSSTGEQPQHF.

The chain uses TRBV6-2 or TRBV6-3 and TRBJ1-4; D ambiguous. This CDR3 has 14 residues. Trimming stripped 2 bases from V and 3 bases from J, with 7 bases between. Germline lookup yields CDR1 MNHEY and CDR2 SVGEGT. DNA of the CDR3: TGTGCCAGCAGTTACCGAGGGTCTAATGAAAAACTGTTTTTT. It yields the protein CASSYRGSNEKLFF.

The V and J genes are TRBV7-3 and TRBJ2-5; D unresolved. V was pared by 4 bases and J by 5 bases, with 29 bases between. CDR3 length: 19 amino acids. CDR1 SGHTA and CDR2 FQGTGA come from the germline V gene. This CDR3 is CASSSLRSPTIPFRETQYF. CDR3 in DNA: TGTGCCAGCAGCTCCCTTAGATCACCCACCATACCATTTCGGGAGACCCAGTACTTC.

CDR3 bases: TGTGCCAGCAGCTTAATTAGCGGGGGGGCGTTCACAGATACGCAGTATTTT. As protein: CASSLISGGAFTDTQYF. This chain joins TRBV7-6 and TRBJ2-3; TRBD2 aligns across 11 bases. Germline V CDR1 and CDR2: SGHVS, FNYEAQ. V lost 2 bases and J lost 2; bases outside the gene matches: 6. The CDR3 consists of 17 residues. The entire variable domain, with the rest obtained from reference TRBV7-6 and TRBJ2-3, is as follows: GAGVSQSPRYKVTKRGQDVALRCDPISGHVSLYWYRQALGQGPEFLTYFNYEAQQDKSGLPNDRFSAERPEGSISTLTIQRTEQRDSAMYRCASSLISGGAFTDTQYFGPGTRLTVL.

CDR3 in DNA: TGTGCCAGCAGTTACCGACACCGGGAAAGGGGATTGACAAGCCCCACAGATACGCAGTATTTT. Its protein is CASSYRHRERGLTSPTDTQYF. The chain recombines TRBV6-5 with TRBJ2-3; D possibly matches TRBD1 or TRBD2 (5 bases each). Germline V lookup: CDR1 MNHEY, CDR2 SVGAGI. This CDR3 region has 21 residues. V lost 2 bases, J lost 2 bases, and 29 bases lay in between.

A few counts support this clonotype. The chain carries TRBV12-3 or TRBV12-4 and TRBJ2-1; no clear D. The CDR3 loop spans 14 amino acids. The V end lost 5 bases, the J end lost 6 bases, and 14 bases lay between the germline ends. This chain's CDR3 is CASSLPSSFNEQFF. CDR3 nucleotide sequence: TGTGCCAGCAGTCTCCCATCCAGCTTCAATGAGCAGTTCTTC.

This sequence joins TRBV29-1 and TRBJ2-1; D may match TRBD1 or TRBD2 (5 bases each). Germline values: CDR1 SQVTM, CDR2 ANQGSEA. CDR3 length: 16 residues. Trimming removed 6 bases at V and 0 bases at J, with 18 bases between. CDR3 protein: CSVKNAGGSSYNEQFF. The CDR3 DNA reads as TGCAGCGTGAAGAACGCTGGGGGAAGCTCCTACAATGAGCAGTTCTTC.

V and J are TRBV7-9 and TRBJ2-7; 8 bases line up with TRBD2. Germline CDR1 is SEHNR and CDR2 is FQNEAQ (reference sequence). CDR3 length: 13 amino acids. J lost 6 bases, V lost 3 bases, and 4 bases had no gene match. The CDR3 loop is CASSLGLVGEQYF. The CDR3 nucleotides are TGTGCCAGCAGCTTGGGACTAGTTGGCGAGCAGTACTTC. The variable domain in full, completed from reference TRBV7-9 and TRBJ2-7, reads DTGVSQNPRHKITKRGQNVTFRCDPISEHNRLYWYRQTLGQGPEFLTYFQNEAQLEKSRLLSDRFSAERPKGSFSTLEIQRTEQGDSAMYLCASSLGLVGEQYFGPGTRLTVT.

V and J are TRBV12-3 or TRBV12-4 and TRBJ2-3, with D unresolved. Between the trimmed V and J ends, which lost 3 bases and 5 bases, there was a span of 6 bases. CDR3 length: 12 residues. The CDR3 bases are TGTGCCAGCAGTTTTCTCTTAGATACGCAGTATTTT. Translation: CASSFLLDTQYF.

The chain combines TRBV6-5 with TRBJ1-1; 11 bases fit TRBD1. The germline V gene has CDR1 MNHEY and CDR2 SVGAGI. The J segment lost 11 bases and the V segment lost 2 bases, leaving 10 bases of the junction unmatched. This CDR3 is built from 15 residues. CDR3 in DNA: TGTGCCAGCAGTTACGAACGGACAGGGGGCAGATGGGCTTTCTTT. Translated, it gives CASSYERTGGRWAFF.

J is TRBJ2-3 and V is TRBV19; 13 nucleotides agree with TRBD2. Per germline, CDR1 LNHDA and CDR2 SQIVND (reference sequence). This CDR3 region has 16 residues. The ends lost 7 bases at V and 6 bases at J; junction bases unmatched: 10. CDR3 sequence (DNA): TGTGCCAGTACCGGACTAGCGGGAGCGGGCGTGGATACGCAGTATTTT. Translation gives CASTGLAGAGVDTQYF.

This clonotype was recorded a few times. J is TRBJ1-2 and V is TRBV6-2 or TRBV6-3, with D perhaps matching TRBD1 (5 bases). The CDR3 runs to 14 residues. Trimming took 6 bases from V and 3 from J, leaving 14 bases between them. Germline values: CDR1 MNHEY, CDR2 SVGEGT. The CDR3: CASSPPREHYGYTF. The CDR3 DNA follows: TGTGCCAGCAGCCCCCCCAGGGAGCACTATGGCTACACCTTC.

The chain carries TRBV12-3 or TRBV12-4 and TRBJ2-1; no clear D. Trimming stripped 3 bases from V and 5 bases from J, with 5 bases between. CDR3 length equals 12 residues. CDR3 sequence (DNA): TGTGCCAGCAGTTTTGGTCACAATGAGCAGTTCTTC. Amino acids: CASSFGHNEQFF.

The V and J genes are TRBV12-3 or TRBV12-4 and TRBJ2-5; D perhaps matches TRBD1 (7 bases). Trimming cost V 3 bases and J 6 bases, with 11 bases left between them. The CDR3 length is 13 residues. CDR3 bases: TGTGCCAGCAGTTTTGGAGGGGGCAAGACCCAGTACTTC. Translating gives CASSFGGGKTQYF.

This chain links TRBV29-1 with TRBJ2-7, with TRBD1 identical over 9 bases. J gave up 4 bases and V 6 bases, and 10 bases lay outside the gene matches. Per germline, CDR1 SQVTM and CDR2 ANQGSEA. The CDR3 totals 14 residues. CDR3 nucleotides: TGCAGCGTAAAACCGGGACAGGGACCTTACGAGCAGTACTTC. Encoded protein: CSVKPGQGPYEQYF.

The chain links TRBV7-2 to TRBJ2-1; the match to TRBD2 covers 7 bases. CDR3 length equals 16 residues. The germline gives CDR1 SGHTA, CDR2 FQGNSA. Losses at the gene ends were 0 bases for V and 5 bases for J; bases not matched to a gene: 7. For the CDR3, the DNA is TGTGCCAGCAGCTTAGCAATAGCTAGCGGAAACAATGAGCAGTTCTTC. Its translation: CASSLAIASGNNEQFF.

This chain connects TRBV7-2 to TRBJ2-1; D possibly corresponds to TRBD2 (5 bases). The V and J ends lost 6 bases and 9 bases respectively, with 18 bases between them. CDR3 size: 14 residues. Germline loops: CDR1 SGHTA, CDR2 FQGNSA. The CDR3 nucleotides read TGTGCCAGCAGATTACCGACTATAGGGCCTGAGCAGTTCTTC. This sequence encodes CASRLPTIGPEQFF.

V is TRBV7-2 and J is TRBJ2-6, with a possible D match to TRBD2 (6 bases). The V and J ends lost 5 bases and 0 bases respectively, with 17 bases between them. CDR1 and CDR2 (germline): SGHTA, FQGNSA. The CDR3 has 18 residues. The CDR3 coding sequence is TGTGCCAGCAGCATCCCTCTGCGGGGAAACTCTGGGGCCAACGTCCTGACTTTC. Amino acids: CASSIPLRGNSGANVLTF.

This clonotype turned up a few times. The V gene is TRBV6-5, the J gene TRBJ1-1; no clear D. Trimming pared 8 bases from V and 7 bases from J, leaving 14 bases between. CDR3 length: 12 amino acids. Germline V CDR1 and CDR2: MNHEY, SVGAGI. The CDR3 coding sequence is TGTGCCAGCGGCCGAGCGGAAGATGAAGCTTTCTTT. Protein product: CASGRAEDEAFF.

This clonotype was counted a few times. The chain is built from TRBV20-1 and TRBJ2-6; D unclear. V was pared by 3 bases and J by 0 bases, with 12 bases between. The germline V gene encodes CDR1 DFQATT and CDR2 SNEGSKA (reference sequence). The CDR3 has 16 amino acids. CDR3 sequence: CSASHTPGSGANVLTF. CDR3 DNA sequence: TGCAGTGCTAGTCACACCCCCGGCTCTGGGGCCAACGTCCTGACTTTC.

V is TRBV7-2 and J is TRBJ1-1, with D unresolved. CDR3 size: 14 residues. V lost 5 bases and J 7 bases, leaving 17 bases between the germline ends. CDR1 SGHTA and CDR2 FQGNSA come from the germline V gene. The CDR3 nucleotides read TGTGCCAGCAGCCGGATTCAGAGAACCGGTGAAGCTTTCTTT. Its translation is CASSRIQRTGEAFF. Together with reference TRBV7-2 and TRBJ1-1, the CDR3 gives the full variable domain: GAGVSQSPSNKVTEKGKDVELRCDPISGHTALYWYRQSLGQGLEFLIYFQGNSAPDKSGLPSDRFSAERTGGSVSTLTIQRTQQEDSAVYLCASSRIQRTGEAFFGQGTRLTVV.

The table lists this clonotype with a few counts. CDR3 in amino acids: CASSYRTGGGNTIYF. The CDR3 bases are TGTGCCAGCAGCTACCGGACAGGGGGCGGAAACACCATATATTTT. This chain links TRBV7-9 with TRBJ1-3; the match to TRBD1 covers 11 bases. The germline V gene has CDR1 SEHNR and CDR2 FQNEAQ (reference sequence). The CDR3 sequence is 15 residues long. V shed 4 bases and J 4 bases; nucleotides not matched to a gene: 3.

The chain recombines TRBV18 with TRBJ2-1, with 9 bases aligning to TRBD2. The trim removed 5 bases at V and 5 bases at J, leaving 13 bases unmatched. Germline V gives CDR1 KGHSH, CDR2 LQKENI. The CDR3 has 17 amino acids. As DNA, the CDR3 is TGTGCCAGCTCAATTAGGGTAGCGGGAGTTGTCGACAATGAGCAGTTCTTC. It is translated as CASSIRVAGVVDNEQFF.